The clone carrying this T cell receptor (beta chain) was detected once. The data originate from a study of human T cells and chemical hapten exposure. MiXCR, run by TCRdb on the RACE reads, gives a single entry per CDR3 protein. This table has 90,000 to 110,000 distinct CDR3 sequences, under 40% appearing once. V shed 4 bases, J shed 11 bases, and the junction held 14 bases outside the gene matches. The CDR3 totals 15 residues. Germline CDR1 is MNHEY and CDR2 is SVGAGI. Time point denoted: patch test 3, about 24 weeks after DPC sensitization. Treatment of the sample: therapeutic diphenylcyclopropenone sensitization with weekly scalp DPC.

The rearrangement joins TRBV6-5 to TRBJ1-2; 9 nucleotides align to TRBD1. This sequence was found in a man aged 35-49 years with alopecia areata. Some clones in this sample may be carry-over from other donors' samples. Sequencing was performed on whole blood, taken in connection with sensitization to the hapten diphenylcyclopropenone (DPC). The CDR3: CASSSLLGTGIVYTF. CDR3 DNA sequence: TGTGCCAGCAGTTCATTACTTGGGACAGGGATTGTGTACACCTTC.